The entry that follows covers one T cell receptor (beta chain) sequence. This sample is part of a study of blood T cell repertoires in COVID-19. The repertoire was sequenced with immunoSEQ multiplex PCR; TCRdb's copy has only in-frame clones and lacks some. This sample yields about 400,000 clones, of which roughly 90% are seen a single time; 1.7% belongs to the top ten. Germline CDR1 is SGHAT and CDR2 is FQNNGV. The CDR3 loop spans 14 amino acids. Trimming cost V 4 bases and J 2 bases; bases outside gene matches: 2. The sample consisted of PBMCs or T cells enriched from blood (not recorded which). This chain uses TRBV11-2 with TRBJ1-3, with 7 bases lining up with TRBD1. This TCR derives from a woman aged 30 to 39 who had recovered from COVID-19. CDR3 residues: CASSSGTAGNTIYF. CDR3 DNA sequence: TGTGCCAGCAGCTCGGGGACAGCTGGAAACACCATATATTTT. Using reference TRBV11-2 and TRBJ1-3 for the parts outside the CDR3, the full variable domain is EAGVAQSPRYKIIEKRQSVAFWCNPISGHATLYWYQQILGQGPKLLIQFQNNGVVDDSQLPKDRFSAERLKGVDSTLKIQPAKLEDSAVYLCASSSGTAGNTIYFGEGSWLTVV.